The clone carrying this T cell receptor (beta chain) was recorded many times. The antigen is undetermined. The data were taken from a study of Graves' ophthalmopathy and Graves' hyperthyroidism. For repertoire sequencing, the TCR beta CDR3 regions were amplified from RNA transcripts. HTBI primers were used in a first-round RT-PCR, which preceded a second-round multiplex PCR. MiXCR was run by TCRdb on the multiplex PCR reads, yielding one entry per CDR3 protein. The table has 650,000 to 800,000 distinct CDR3 sequences, roughly 39% seen once. Study-wide results and caveats: Blood also carried most expanded thyroid clonotypes exceeding 0.001 frequency.

V lost 9 bases, J lost 3 bases, and 14 bases lay in between. The CDR3 consists of 13 residues. Germline CDR1 reads LNHDA; CDR2 reads SQIVND (reference sequence). Sequencing was carried out using peripheral blood. The clonotype comes from an adult man with Graves' ophthalmopathy. The chain carries TRBV19 and TRBJ1-2; perhaps TRBD1 as D (6 bases). The CDR3 loop reads CASKQGEDYGYTF. The CDR3 region has the DNA TGTGCCAGCAAACAGGGAGAGGACTATGGCTACACCTTC.